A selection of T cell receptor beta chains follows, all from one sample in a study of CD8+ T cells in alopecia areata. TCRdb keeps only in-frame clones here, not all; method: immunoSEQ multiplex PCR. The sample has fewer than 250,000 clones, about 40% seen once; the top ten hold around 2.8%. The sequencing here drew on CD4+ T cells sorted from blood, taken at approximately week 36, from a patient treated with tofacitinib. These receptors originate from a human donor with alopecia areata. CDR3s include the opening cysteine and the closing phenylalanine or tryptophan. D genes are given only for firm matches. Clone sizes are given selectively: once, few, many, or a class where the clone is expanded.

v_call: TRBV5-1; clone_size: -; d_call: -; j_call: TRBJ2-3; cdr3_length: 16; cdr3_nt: TGCGCCAGCAGCCCAGGCATCCCCAAAGATCGAGATACGCAGTATTTT; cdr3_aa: CASSPGIPKDRDTQYF
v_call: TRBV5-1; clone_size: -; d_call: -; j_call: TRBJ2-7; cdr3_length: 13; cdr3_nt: TGCGCCAGCAGCTTGGTGGCGGATCAGTGGCAGTACTTC; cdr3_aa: CASSLVADQWQYF
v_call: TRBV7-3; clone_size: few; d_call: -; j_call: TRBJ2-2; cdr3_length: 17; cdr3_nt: TGTGCCAGCAGCCCTCTAGCCCCGGGTCCCCAAACCGGGGAGCTGTTTTTT; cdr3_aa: CASSPLAPGPQTGELFF
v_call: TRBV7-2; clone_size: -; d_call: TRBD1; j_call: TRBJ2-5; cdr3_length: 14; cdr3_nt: TGTGCCAGCAGCTCCCCAGGGGGCGTGGAGACCCAGTACTTC; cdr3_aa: CASSSPGGVETQYF
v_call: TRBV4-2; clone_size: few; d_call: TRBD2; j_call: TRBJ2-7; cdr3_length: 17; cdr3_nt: TGTGCCAGCAGCCATCTAAGCGGGGCCCCCGGGGTGCGCGAGCAGTACTTC; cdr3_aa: CASSHLSGAPGVREQYF
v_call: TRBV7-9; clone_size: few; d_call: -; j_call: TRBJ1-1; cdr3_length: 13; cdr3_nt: TGTGCCAGCAGCGGACAGACGAACACTGAAGCTTTCTTT; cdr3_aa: CASSGQTNTEAFF
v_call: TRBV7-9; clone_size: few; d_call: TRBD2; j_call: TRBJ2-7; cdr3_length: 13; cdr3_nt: TGTGTAGGGTCTGGGCGGGAGTCCAACGAGCAGTACTTC; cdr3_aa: CVGSGRESNEQYF
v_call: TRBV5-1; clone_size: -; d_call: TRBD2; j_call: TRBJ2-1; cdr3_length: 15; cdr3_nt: TGCGCCAGCAGCCCCCTCGCGGGAGGGGGCAATGAGCAGTTCTTC; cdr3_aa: CASSPLAGGGNEQFF
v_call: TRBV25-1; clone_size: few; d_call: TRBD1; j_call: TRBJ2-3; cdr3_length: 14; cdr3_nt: TGTGCCAGCAGGGACAGGGGGGGCACAGATACGCAGTATTTT; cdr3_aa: CASRDRGGTDTQYF
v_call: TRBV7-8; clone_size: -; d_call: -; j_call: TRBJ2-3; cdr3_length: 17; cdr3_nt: TGTGCCAGCAGCTCCCGTAGTACGGGAGTGGCCACAGATACGCAGTATTTT; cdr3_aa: CASSSRSTGVATDTQYF
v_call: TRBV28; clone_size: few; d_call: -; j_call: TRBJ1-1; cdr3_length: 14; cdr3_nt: TGTGCCAGCAGTTTGACAGGCATGAACACTGAAGCTTTCTTT; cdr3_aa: CASSLTGMNTEAFF
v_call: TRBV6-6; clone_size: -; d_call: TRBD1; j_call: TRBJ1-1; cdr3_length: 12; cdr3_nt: TGTGCCAGCAGCGACCCACAGGGGGGAGCTTTCTTT; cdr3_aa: CASSDPQGGAFF
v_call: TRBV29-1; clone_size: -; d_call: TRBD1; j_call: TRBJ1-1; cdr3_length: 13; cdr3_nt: TGCAGCCTCCGACAGGGCCCGAACACTGAAGCTTTCTTT; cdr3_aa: CSLRQGPNTEAFF
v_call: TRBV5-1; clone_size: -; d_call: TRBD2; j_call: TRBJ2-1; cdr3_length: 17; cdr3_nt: TGCGCCAGCAGCTTGTTTGTCGGCGGGAGGCAATTCAATGAGCAGTTCTTC; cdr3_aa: CASSLFVGGRQFNEQFF
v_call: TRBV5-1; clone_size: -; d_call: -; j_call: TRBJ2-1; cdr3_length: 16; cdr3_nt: TGCGCCAGCAGCTTGATCGGGAGAAGCTCCTACAATGAGCAGTTCTTC; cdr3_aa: CASSLIGRSSYNEQFF
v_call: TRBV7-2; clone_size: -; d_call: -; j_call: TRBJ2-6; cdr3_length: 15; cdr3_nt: TGTGCCAGCAGCTTACGGGCGACTGGGGCCAACGTCCTGACTTTC; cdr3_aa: CASSLRATGANVLTF
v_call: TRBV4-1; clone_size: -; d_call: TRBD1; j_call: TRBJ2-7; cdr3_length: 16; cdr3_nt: TGCGCCAGCAGCCTCCCGGGACAGGGGAATTCCTACGAGCAGTACTTC; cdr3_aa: CASSLPGQGNSYEQYF
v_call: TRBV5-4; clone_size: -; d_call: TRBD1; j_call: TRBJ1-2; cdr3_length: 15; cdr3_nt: TGTGCCAGCAGCTTGGCGCAGGGGGGAAGCTATGGCTACACCTTC; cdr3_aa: CASSLAQGGSYGYTF
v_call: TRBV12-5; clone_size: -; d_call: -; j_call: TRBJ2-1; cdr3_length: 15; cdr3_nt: TGTGCTAGTGGCCCCCCAAGGGGGGCCTACAATGAGCAGTTCTTC; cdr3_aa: CASGPPRGAYNEQFF
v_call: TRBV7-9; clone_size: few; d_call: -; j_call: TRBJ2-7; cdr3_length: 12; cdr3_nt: TGTGCCAGCAGTTCACTCTCCTACGAGCAGTACTTC; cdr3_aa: CASSSLSYEQYF
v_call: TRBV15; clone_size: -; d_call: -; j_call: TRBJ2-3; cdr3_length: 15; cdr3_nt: TGTGCCACCTATCCCGGGACTGGAGGATCGGGGAAGCAGTATTTT; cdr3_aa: CATYPGTGGSGKQYF
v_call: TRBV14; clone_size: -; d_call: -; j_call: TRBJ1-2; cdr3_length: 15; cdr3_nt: TGTGCCAGCAGCCAAGAAGGGCGACAGTCCTATGGCTACACCTTC; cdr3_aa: CASSQEGRQSYGYTF
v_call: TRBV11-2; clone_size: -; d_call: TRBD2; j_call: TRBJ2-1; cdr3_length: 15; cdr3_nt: TGTGCCAGCAGCTACTCGACTAGCCGACACAATGAGCAGTTCTTC; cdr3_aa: CASSYSTSRHNEQFF
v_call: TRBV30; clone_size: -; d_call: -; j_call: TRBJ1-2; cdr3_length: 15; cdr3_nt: TGTGCCTGGAGTGATTCTCTCGGACGGAACTATGGCTACACCTTC; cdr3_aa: CAWSDSLGRNYGYTF
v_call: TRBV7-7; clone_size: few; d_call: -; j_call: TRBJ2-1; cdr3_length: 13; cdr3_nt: TGTGCTAGCAGCTCTCAGTGGGGAAATGAGCAGTTCTTC; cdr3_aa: CASSSQWGNEQFF
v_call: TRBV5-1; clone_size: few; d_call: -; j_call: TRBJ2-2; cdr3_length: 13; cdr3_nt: TGCGCCAGCAGCTTGGACAGAACCGGGGAGCTGTTTTTT; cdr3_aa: CASSLDRTGELFF
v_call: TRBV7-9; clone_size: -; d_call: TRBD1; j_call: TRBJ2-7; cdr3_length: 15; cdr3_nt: TGTGCCAGCAGCGACCAGACAGGGTACTCCTACGAGCAGTACTTC; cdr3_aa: CASSDQTGYSYEQYF
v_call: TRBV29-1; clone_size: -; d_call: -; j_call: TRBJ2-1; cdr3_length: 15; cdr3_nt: TGCAGCGTTGAGTCTGCGGAACGCTCCTACAATGAGCAGTTCTTC; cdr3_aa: CSVESAERSYNEQFF
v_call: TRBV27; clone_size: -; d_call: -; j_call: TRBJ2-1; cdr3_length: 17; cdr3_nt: TGTGCCAGCAGTTTATCGAGTGGGGGGCTTTTCCTTAATGAGCAGTTCTTC; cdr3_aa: CASSLSSGGLFLNEQFF
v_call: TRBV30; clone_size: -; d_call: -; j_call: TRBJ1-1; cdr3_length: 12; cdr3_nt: TGTGCCTGGGGGCCAGGGTACACTGAAGCTTTCTTT; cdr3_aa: CAWGPGYTEAFF
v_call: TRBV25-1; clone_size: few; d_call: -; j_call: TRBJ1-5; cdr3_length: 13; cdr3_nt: TGTGCCAGCAGTGAATATGATAGTGGGTCCCAGCATTTT; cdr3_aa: CASSEYDSGSQHF
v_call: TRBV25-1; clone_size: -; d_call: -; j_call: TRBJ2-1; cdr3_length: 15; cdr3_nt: TGTGCCAGCAGTGCAGAGACAGGGAGGTGGAATGAGCAGTTCTTC; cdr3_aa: CASSAETGRWNEQFF
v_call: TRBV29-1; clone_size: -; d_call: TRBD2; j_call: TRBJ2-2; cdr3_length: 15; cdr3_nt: TGCAGCGCCAGATACGGGACTAGCGGGATAGGGGAGCTGTTTTTT; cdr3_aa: CSARYGTSGIGELFF
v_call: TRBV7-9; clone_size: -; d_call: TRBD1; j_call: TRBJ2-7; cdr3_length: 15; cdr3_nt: TGTGCCAGCAGTCCCACGGGACAGGGCATCCACGAGCAGTACTTC; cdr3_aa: CASSPTGQGIHEQYF
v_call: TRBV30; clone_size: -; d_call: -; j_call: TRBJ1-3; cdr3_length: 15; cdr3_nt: TGTGCCTGGAGTGTATTGAGTAGCTCTGGAAACACCATATATTTT; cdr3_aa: CAWSVLSSSGNTIYF
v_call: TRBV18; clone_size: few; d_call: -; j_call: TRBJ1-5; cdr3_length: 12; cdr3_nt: TGTGCCAGCTCACCACCGGGAGAGCCCCAGCATTTT; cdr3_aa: CASSPPGEPQHF
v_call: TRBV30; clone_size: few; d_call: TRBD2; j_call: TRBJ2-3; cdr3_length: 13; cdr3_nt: TGTGGTGGGGCTAGCGGGAGACTAGATACGCAGTATTTT; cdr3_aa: CGGASGRLDTQYF